These 6 T cell receptor beta chains were all obtained from the same sample, sequenced in a study of T cell repertoires in cytomegalovirus infection. Their antigens are not known. TCRdb recomputed calls from the reads with MiXCR, one row per CDR3 protein. The sample consists of 20,000 or so distinct CDR3 sequences, more than 20% of them appearing once. Source: CD8+ T cells from cultured PBMCs, taken from culture after CMV antigen stimulation. These receptors were collected from a human donor in good health (CMV status not recorded). Some clones in this sample may be carry-over from other donors' samples.

In this sample, this clonotype turned up many times. The rearrangement joins TRBV7-6 to TRBJ2-3; the D call may be TRBD1 or TRBD2 (5 bases each). The germline V gene encodes CDR1 SGHVS and CDR2 FNYEAQ. The length of the CDR3 is 17 residues. V was shortened by 1 base and J by 7 bases, with 21 bases between the two germline ends. Here the CDR3 reads CASSLGGSRDGTNTQYF. CDR3 DNA sequence: TGTGCCAGCAGCTTAGGGGGTAGCCGGGACGGTACGAATACGCAGTATTTT.

The rearrangement uses TRBV4-1 and TRBJ2-1, with 11 bases lining up with TRBD1. The germline V gene has CDR1 MGHRA and CDR2 YSYEKL. After removal of 3 bases from V and 10 bases from J, the junction contained 5 bases not matched to a gene. The CDR3 contains 14 residues. Here the CDR3 reads CASSQVGQGDEQFF. As DNA, the CDR3 is TGCGCCAGCAGCCAGGTGGGACAGGGGGACGAGCAGTTCTTC.

The table lists this clonotype with many counts. The rearrangement uses TRBV7-2 and TRBJ1-2; 10 bases are shared with TRBD1. V lost 2 bases to trimming and J lost 8 bases; unmatched junction nucleotides: 14. This CDR3 is 17 amino acids long. Germline CDR1 and CDR2: SGHTA and FQGNSA. CDR3 loop: CASSLNSGTGVSRGYTF. DNA of the CDR3: TGTGCCAGCAGCTTAAATAGCGGGACAGGGGTTTCGCGGGGCTACACCTTC. Drawing the rest from reference TRBV7-2 and TRBJ1-2, the complete variable domain is GAGVSQSPSNKVTEKGKDVELRCDPISGHTALYWYRQSLGQGLEFLIYFQGNSAPDKSGLPSDRFSAERTGGSVSTLTIQRTQQEDSAVYLCASSLNSGTGVSRGYTFGSGTRLTVV.

In its sample, this clonotype was seen a few times. V gene TRBV28 combines with J gene TRBJ1-2; D possibly corresponds to TRBD1 (5 bases). CDR3 length equals 12 residues. Between the trimmed V and J ends, which lost 2 bases and 8 bases, there was a span of 9 bases. In germline, CDR1 is MDHEN, CDR2 SYDVKM. In nucleotides, the CDR3 is TGTGCCAGCAGTTTAGGGGGGAGAGGCTACACCTTC. Protein: CASSLGGRGYTF.

This clonotype was seen only a few times. J is TRBJ2-3 and V is TRBV25-1; 9 positions agree with TRBD1. The J segment lost 1 base and the V segment lost 5 bases, leaving 13 bases of the junction unmatched. This CDR3 has 18 residues. Germline CDR1 MGHDK, CDR2 SYGVNS. CDR3 sequence reads: CASSSLRTGARGTDTQYF. CDR3 nucleotide sequence: TGTGCCAGCAGTTCCCTTAGGACAGGGGCCAGGGGCACAGATACGCAGTATTTT.

This clonotype has a count of ten or more. This sequence joins TRBV7-2 and TRBJ2-1; D is undetermined. V lost 2 bases and J 4 bases, leaving 12 bases between the germline ends. This CDR3 has 15 amino acids. Germline CDR1 and CDR2: SGHTA and FQGNSA. CDR3 protein: CASSLSRARYNEQFF. For the CDR3, the DNA is TGTGCCAGCAGCTTATCAAGGGCACGGTACAATGAGCAGTTCTTC.